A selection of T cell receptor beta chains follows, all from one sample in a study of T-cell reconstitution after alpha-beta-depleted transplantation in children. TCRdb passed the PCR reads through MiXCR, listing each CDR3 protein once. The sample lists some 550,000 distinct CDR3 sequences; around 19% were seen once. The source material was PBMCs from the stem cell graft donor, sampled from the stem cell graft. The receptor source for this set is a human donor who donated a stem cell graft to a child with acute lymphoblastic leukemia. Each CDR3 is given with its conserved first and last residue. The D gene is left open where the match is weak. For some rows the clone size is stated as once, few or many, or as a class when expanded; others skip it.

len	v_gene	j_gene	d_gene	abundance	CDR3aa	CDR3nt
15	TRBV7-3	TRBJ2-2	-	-	CASSPLRDRAGELFF	TGTGCCAGCAGCCCCCTCAGGGATAGGGCCGGGGAGCTGTTTTTT
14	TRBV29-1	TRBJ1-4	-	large	CRENRAATNEKLFF	TGCAGGGAAAATCGGGCCGCAACTAATGAAAAACTGTTTTTT
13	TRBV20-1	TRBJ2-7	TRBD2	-	CSAGIAGSYEQYF	TGCAGTGCCGGCATAGCGGGCTCCTACGAGCAGTACTTC
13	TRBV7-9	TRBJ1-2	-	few	CASSPSYRDGYTF	TGTGCCAGCAGCCCTTCCTACAGGGATGGCTACACCTTC
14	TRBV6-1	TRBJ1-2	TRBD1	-	CASSPGGWDYGYTF	TGTGCCAGCAGCCCAGGGGGTTGGGACTATGGCTACACCTTC
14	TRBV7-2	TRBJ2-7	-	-	CASSLGAGSREQYF	TGTGCCAGCAGCTTAGGCGCAGGGTCTAGGGAGCAGTACTTC
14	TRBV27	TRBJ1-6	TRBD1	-	CASRYGQGNSPLHF	TGTGCCAGCAGATACGGACAGGGGAATTCACCCCTCCACTTT
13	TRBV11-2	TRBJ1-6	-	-	CASSPLGGSPLHF	TGTGCCAGCAGCCCTCTAGGGGGTTCACCCCTCCACTTT
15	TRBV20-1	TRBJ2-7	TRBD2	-	CSARDLAGGFSEQYF	TGCAGTGCTAGAGATCTGGCGGGAGGGTTCAGCGAGCAGTACTTC
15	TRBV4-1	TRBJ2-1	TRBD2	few	CASSQGSGTYNEQFF	TGCGCCAGCAGCCAAGGTAGCGGGACATACAATGAGCAGTTCTTC
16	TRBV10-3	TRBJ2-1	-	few	CAISDLRGASYNEQFF	TGTGCCATCAGTGACCTTAGGGGCGCCTCCTACAATGAGCAGTTCTTC
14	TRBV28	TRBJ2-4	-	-	CASKGGVAKNIQYF	TGTGCCAGCAAGGGCGGGGTAGCCAAAAACATTCAGTACTTC
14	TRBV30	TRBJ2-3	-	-	CAWSGTVSTDTQYF	TGTGCCTGGAGTGGGACAGTTAGCACAGATACGCAGTATTTT
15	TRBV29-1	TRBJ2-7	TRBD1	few	CSVRKQGMGSYEQYF	TGCAGCGTCCGTAAACAGGGGATGGGGTCCTACGAGCAGTACTTC
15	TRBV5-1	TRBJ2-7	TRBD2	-	CASSFGTSGPYEQYF	TGCGCCAGCAGCTTCGGGACTAGCGGGCCCTACGAGCAGTACTTC
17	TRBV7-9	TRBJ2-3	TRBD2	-	CASSPPALSGRTDTQYF	TGTGCCAGCAGCCCTCCGGCCCTCAGCGGGAGGACAGATACGCAGTATTTT
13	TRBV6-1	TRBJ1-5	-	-	CASNPGNNQPQHF	TGTGCCAGCAATCCAGGGAACAATCAGCCCCAGCATTTT
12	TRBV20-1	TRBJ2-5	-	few	CSAPDTGETQYF	TGCAGTGCTCCCGACACGGGAGAGACCCAGTACTTC
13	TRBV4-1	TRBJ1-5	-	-	CASSQGVLRPQHF	TGCGCCAGCAGCCAAGGGGTTCTTAGGCCCCAGCATTTT
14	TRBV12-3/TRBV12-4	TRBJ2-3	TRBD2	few	CASRRAGSTDTQYF	TGTGCCAGCAGACGAGCGGGAAGCACAGATACGCAGTATTTT
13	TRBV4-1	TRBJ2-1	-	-	CASTGGTYNEQFF	TGCGCCAGCACGGGCGGAACCTACAATGAGCAGTTCTTC
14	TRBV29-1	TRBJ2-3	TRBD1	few	CSVDGTGETDTQYF	TGCAGCGTTGACGGGACAGGGGAAACAGATACGCAGTATTTT
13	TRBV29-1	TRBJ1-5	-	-	CSGGMGGNQPQHF	TGCAGCGGGGGGATGGGGGGCAATCAGCCCCAGCATTTT
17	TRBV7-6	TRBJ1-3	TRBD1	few	CASSLVPGGNYGNTIYF	TGTGCCAGCAGCTTAGTACCAGGGGGAAACTATGGAAACACCATATATTTT
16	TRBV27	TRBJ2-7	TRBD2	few	CASSLFSWREAHEQYF	TGTGCCAGCAGTTTATTTTCGTGGCGGGAGGCCCACGAGCAGTACTTC
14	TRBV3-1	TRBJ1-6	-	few	CASSKRADNSPLHF	TGTGCCAGCAGCAAAAGGGCCGATAATTCACCCCTCCACTTT
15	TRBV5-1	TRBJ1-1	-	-	CASSRGSEMNTEAFF	TGCGCCAGCAGTAGAGGTTCGGAGATGAACACTGAAGCTTTCTTT
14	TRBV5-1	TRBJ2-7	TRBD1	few	CASSLEGGKLEQYF	TGCGCCAGCAGCTTGGAAGGGGGCAAGCTCGAGCAGTACTTC
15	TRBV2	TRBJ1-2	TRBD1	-	CASSPRDRRNYGYTF	TGTGCCAGCAGTCCCCGGGACAGGCGGAACTATGGCTACACCTTC
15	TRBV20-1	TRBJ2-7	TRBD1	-	CSARDPGQPSYEQYF	TGCAGTGCTAGGGACCCGGGACAGCCCTCCTACGAGCAGTACTTC
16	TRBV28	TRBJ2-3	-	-	CASSYAGGWDTDTQYF	TGTGCCAGCAGTTATGCGGGCGGGTGGGACACAGATACGCAGTATTTT